Included here is one TCR beta chain sequence, with context. Germline V gene lookup returns CDR1 SGHRS and CDR2 YFSETQ. The trim removed 0 bases at V and 2 bases at J, leaving 7 bases unmatched. CDR3 size: 16 residues. This specimen belongs to a study of blood T cell repertoires in COVID-19. This table comes from immunoSEQ multiplex PCR, and its TCRdb copy is limited to in-frame clones, with some not included. Here the sample spans 85,000 to 95,000 clones, around 90% being singletons. This rearrangement joins TRBV5-1 to TRBJ2-5; 7 bases map to TRBD2. This receptor was taken from a man in his 60s with COVID-19, enrolled during active disease. Material: peripheral blood. The CDR3 DNA reads TGCGCCAGCAGCTTGGCCGTAGCGGGCACACAAGAGACCCAGTACTTC. It encodes CASSLAVAGTQETQYF.